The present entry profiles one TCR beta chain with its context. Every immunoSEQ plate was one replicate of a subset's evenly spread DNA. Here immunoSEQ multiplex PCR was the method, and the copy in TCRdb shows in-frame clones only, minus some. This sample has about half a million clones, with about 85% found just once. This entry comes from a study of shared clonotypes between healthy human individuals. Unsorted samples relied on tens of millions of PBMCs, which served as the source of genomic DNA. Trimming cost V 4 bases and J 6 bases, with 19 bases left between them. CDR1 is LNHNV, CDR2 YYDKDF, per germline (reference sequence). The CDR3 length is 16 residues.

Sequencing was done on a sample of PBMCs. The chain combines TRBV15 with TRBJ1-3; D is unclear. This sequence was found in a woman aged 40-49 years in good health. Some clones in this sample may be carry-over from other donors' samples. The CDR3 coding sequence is TGTGCCACCAGCAAGTCCCGGGGTTTCTGGGAAAACACCATATATTTT. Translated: CATSKSRGFWENTIYF.